This T cell receptor beta chain was recovered during a study of CD8+CD57+ T cells in acquired aplastic anemia. The overall study: An average of roughly 3 ug of DNA was obtained from sorted CD4+ and CD8+ cells. CD4+ cells from healthy donors averaged about 10.8 million reads.

Overall study findings and caveats: Patients versus controls showed no significant CD8+ Simpson's diversity difference. Found in both controls and patients were approximately 30 CD8+ CDR3 sequences.

As regards this clonotype: What it binds is not known.

For CDR3 and TCR beta VDJ profiling, genomic DNA was the template used. Via MiXCR, TCRdb re-called the reads, giving one row per CDR3 protein. Found here are some 410,000 distinct CDR3 sequences, roughly 68% of them singletons; the top ten hold 4%. Germline CDR1 and CDR2: DFQATT and SNEGSKA (reference sequence). The V end was cut by 8 bases, the J end by 6 bases, with 23 bases between. CDR3 length equals 14 residues. The chain is built from TRBV20-1 and TRBJ2-7, with D tentatively TRBD1 or TRBD2 (7 bases each). Sequencing input: sorted CD4+, CD8+, or CD8+CD57+ T cells (not recorded which) from PBMCs. This TCR came from a human donor in good health, serving as a control. CDR3 DNA: TGCAGTACACCTCCGGCCAGGGAGGGGGCCGAGCAGTACTTC. This sequence encodes CSTPPAREGAEQYF.